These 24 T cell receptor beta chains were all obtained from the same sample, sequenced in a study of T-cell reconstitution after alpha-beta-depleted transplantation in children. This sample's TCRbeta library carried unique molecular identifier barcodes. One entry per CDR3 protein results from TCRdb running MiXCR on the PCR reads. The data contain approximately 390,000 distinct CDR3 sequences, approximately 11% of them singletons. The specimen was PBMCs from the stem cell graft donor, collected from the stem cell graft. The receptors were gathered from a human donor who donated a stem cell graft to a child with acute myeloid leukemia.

CDR3 in amino acids: CASSLGDRVPGELFF. DNA for the CDR3: TGCGCCAGCAGCTTGGGGGACAGGGTCCCCGGGGAGCTGTTTTTT. V and J are TRBV5-1 and TRBJ2-2, with 9 nucleotides matching TRBD1. The V gene's germline CDR1 is SGHRS and CDR2 YFSETQ. This CDR3 region has 15 residues. Trimming cost V 0 bases and J 6 bases; bases outside gene matches: 3. Full variable domain (missing parts from reference TRBV5-1 and TRBJ2-2): KAGVTQTPRYLIKTRGQQVTLSCSPISGHRSVSWYQQTPGQGLQFLFEYFSETQRNKGNFPGRFSGRQFSNSRSEMNVSTLELGDSALYLCASSLGDRVPGELFFGEGSRLTVL.

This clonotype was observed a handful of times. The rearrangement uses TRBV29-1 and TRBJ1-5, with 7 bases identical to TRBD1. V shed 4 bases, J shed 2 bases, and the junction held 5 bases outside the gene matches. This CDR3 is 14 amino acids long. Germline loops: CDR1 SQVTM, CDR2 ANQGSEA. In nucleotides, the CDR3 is TGCAGCGTTGTGGAAGGGGGCGGCAATCAGCCCCAGCATTTT. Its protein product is CSVVEGGGNQPQHF. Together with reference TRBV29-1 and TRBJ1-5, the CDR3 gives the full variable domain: SAVISQKPSRDICQRGTSLTIQCQVDSQVTMMFWYRQQPGQSLTLIATANQGSEATYESGFVIDKFPISRPNLTFSTLTVSNMSPEDSSIYLCSVVEGGGNQPQHFGDGTRLSIL.

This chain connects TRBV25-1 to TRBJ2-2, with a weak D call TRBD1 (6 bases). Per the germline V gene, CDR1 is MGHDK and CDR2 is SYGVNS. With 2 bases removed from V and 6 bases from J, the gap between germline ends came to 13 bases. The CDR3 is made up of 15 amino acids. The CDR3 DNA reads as TGTGCCAGCAGTGAAGACCGATCAGGGGCCGGGGAGCTGTTTTTT. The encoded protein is CASSEDRSGAGELFF. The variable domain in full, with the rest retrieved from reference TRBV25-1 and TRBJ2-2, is EADIYQTPRYLVIGTGKKITLECSQTMGHDKMYWYQQDPGMELHLIHYSYGVNSTEKGDLSSESTVSRIRTEHFPLTLESARPSHTSQYLCASSEDRSGAGELFFGEGSRLTVL.

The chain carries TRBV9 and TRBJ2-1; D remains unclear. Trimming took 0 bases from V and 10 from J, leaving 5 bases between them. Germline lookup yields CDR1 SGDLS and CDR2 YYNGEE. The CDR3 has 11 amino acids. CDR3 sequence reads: CASSVGREQFF. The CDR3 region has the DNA TGTGCCAGCAGCGTAGGAAGGGAGCAGTTCTTC.

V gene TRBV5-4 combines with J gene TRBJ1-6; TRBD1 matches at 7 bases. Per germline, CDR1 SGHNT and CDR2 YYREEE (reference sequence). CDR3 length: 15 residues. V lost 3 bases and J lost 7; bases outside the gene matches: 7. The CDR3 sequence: CASSSRQGENSPLHF. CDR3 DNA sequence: TGTGCCAGCAGCTCCCGACAGGGTGAAAATTCACCCCTCCACTTT.

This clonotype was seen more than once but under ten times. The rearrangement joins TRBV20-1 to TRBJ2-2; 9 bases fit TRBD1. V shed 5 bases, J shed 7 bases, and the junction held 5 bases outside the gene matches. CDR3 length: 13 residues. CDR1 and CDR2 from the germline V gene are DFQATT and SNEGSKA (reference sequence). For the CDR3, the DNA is TGCAGTGCTGGAGGACAGGGGCTCGGGGAGCTGTTTTTT. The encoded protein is CSAGGQGLGELFF.

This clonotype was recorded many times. The CDR3 sequence is CASSLGTRAGELFF. The CDR3, as DNA: TGTGCCAGCAGTTTGGGGACTAGGGCCGGGGAGCTGTTTTTT. The chain has TRBV12-3 or TRBV12-4 and TRBJ2-2, with 8 bases aligning to TRBD2. This CDR3 is 14 amino acids long. Losses at the gene ends were 3 bases for V and 6 bases for J; bases not matched to a gene: 3.

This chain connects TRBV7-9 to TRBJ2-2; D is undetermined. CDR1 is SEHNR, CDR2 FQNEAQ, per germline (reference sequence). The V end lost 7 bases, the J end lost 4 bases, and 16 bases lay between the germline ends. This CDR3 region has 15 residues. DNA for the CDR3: TGTGCCAGCACCGACTTTTCCCCCGGCACCGGGGAGCTGTTTTTT. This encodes CASTDFSPGTGELFF.

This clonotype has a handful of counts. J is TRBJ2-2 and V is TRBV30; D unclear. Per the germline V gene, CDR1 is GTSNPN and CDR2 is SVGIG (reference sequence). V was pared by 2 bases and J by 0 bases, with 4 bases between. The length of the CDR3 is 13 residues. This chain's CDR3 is CAWSTTNTGELFF. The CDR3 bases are TGTGCCTGGAGTACGACGAACACCGGGGAGCTGTTTTTT.

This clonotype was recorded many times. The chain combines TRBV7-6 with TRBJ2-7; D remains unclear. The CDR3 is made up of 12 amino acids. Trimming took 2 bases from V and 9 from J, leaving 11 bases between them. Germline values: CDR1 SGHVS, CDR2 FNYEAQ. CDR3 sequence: CASSLLGGGQYF. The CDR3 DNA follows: TGTGCCAGCAGCTTACTGGGTGGCGGGCAGTACTTC.

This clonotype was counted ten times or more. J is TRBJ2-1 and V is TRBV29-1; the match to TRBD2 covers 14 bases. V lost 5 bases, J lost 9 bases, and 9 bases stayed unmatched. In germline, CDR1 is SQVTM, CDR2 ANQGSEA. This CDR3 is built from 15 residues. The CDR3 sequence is CSVTGTSGRRGEQFF. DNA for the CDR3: TGCAGCGTTACCGGGACTAGCGGGAGACGAGGTGAGCAGTTCTTC.

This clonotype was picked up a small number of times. This CDR3 reads CASGLTGTGPNEQYF. The DNA for the CDR3 is TGTGCCAGCGGTCTAACCGGGACAGGGCCCAACGAGCAGTACTTC. The chain joins TRBV25-1 to TRBJ2-7; 9 bases are shared with TRBD1. The CDR3 runs to 15 residues. The J segment lost 5 bases and the V segment lost 8 bases, leaving 13 bases of the junction unmatched. The germline V gene encodes CDR1 MGHDK and CDR2 SYGVNS.

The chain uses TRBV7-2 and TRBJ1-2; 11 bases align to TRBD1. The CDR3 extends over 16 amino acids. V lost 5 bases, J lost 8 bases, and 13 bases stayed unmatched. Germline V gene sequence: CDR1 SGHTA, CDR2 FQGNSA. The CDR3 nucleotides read TGTGCCAGCAGCGAAATAGGGGGACAGGGGGTCGGCGGCTACACCTTC. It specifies CASSEIGGQGVGGYTF.

CDR3 amino acids: CASGPTQTRTDTQYF. DNA for the CDR3: TGTGCTAGTGGTCCGACCCAGACTCGCACAGATACGCAGTATTTT. The chain employs TRBV12-5 and TRBJ2-3; D ambiguous. The V end was cut by 5 bases, the J end by 1 base, with 13 bases between. The V gene's germline CDR1 is LGHNT and CDR2 FRNRAP. This CDR3 region has 15 residues.

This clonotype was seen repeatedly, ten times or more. The CDR3 is CASSYFNTGELFF. For the CDR3, the DNA is TGTGCCAGCAGTTACTTTAACACCGGGGAGCTGTTTTTT. The V call is TRBV6-5, the J call TRBJ2-2; D not certain. This CDR3 is 13 amino acids long. Germline values: CDR1 MNHEY, CDR2 SVGAGI. V lost 1 base, J lost 2 bases, and 2 bases lay in between.

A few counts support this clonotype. CDR3 in DNA: TGTGCCAGCAGTAGGACAGTCACAGATACGCAGTATTTT. Encoded protein: CASSRTVTDTQYF. This chain connects TRBV12-3 or TRBV12-4 to TRBJ2-3, with D perhaps matching TRBD1 (6 bases). The V end was cut by 5 bases, the J end by 2 bases, with 8 bases between. This CDR3 region has 13 residues.

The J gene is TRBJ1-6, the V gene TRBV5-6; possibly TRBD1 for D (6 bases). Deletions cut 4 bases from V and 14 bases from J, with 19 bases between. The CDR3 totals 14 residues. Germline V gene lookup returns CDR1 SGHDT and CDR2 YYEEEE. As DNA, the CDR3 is TGTGCCAGCAGCGCCGGGACACCTTCGGGGGCCCTCCACTTT. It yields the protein CASSAGTPSGALHF.

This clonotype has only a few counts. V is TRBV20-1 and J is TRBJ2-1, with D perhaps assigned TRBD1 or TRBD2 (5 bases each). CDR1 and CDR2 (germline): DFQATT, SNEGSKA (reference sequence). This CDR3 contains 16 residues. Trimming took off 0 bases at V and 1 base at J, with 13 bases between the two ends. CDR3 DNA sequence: TGCAGTGCTAGAGATCTGGGGGAGAGGTCCTACAATGAGCAGTTCTTC. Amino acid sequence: CSARDLGERSYNEQFF.

In DNA form, the CDR3 reads TGCAGTGCCCAGGGCGGGGCCGGGACGCAGTATTTT. Its protein is CSAQGGAGTQYF. The rearrangement uses TRBV20-1 and TRBJ2-3, with a weak D call TRBD2 (6 bases). Germline V gene lookup returns CDR1 DFQATT and CDR2 SNEGSKA (reference sequence). V was trimmed by 6 bases and J by 9 bases, leaving 16 bases between them. The CDR3 is 12 amino acids.

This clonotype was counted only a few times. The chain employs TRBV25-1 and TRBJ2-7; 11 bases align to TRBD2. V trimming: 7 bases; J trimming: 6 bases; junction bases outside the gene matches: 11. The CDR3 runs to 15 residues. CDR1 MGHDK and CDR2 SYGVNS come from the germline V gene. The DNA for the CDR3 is TGTGCCAGCATCCTCACTAGCGGGAGTTTCGTCGAGCAGTACTTC. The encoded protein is CASILTSGSFVEQYF.

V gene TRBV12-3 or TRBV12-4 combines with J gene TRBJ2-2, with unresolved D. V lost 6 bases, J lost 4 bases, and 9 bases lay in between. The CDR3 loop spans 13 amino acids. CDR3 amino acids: CASREQGTGELFF. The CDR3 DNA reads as TGTGCCAGCAGGGAACAAGGCACCGGGGAGCTGTTTTTT.

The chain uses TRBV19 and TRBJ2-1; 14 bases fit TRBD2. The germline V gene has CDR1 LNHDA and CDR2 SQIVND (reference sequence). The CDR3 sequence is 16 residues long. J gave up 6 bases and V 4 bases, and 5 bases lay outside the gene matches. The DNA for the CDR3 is TGTGCCAGTAGTACCCACGGACTAGCGGGAGGCAATGAGCAGTTCTTC. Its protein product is CASSTHGLAGGNEQFF.

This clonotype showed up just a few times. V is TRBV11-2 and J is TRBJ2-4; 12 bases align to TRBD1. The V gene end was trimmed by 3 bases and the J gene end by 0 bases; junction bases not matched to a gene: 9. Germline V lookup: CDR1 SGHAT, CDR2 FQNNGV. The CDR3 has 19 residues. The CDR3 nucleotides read TGTGCCAGCAGCTTTGGGGACAGGGGGCCCACCCAAGCCAAAAACATTCAGTACTTC. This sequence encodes CASSFGDRGPTQAKNIQYF.

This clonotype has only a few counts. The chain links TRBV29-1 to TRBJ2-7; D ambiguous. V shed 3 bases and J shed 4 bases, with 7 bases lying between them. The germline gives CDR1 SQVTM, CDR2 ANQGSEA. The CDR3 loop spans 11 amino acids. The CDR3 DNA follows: TGCAGCGTTGAGGCGGATTACGAGCAGTACTTC. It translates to CSVEADYEQYF.